A single sample is the source of the 23 T cell receptor beta chains below, sequenced in a study of OX40 agonist ivuxolimab in advanced cancers. The method behind the library was the immunoSEQ multiplex PCR assay. TCRdb obtained this table from immuneACCESS and retained in-frame rearrangements with V and J assigned. These tables miss some clones; where compared with another copy, unresolved V genes account for less than half of the shortfall, and the remainder is unexplained. Here the sample has roughly 65,000 clones; around 90% occur a single time. The ten biggest clones cover 10% of the sample. The sample consisted of CD4+ or CD8+ T cells sorted from blood, taken in a trial of the OX40 agonist ivuxolimab. The source is an adult with an advanced solid tumor such as melanoma, head and neck, liver or kidney cancer.

This clone came up once. This CDR3 reads CASSLPQQGSRTDTQYF. In DNA form, the CDR3 reads TGTGCCAGCAGCTTACCTCAACAGGGCTCTCGCACAGATACGCAGTATTTT. The V and J genes are TRBV7-2 and TRBJ2-3, with D possibly TRBD1 on 6 matching bases. Germline loops: CDR1 SGHTA, CDR2 FQGNSA. V lost 2 bases to trimming and J lost 1 base, with 16 bases between them. CDR3 size: 17 residues.

The V gene is TRBV7-3, the J gene TRBJ2-2; D remains ambiguous. Between the trimmed V and J ends, which lost 2 bases and 4 bases, there was a span of 8 bases. The CDR3 runs to 14 residues. Germline V gene lookup returns CDR1 SGHTA and CDR2 FQGTGA. In nucleotides, the CDR3 is TGTGCCAGCAGCTTAGCGGCTAGCACCGGGGAGCTGTTTTTT. Translating it yields CASSLAASTGELFF.

The V gene is TRBV7-2, the J gene TRBJ2-3; 8 nucleotides align to TRBD2. Germline CDR1 and CDR2: SGHTA and FQGNSA. There are 15 residues in the CDR3. J lost 4 bases, V lost 3 bases, and 6 bases had no gene match. The DNA of the CDR3 is TGTGCCAGCAGCTTTAGCGGGAAGCTTGCAGATACGCAGTATTTT. It encodes CASSFSGKLADTQYF. Full variable domain (rest looked up from reference TRBV7-2 and TRBJ2-3): GAGVSQSPSNKVTEKGKDVELRCDPISGHTALYWYRQSLGQGLEFLIYFQGNSAPDKSGLPSDRFSAERTGGSVSTLTIQRTQQEDSAVYLCASSFSGKLADTQYFGPGTRLTVL.

The V call is TRBV28, the J call TRBJ2-2, with D unclear. Germline V gene lookup returns CDR1 MDHEN and CDR2 SYDVKM. The CDR3 consists of 12 residues. Trimming took off 10 bases at V and 1 base at J, with 7 bases between the two ends. CDR3 sequence (DNA): TGTGCCACCCAACGGAACACCGGGGAGCTGTTTTTT. Protein sequence: CATQRNTGELFF.

This chain's CDR3 is CASSYFGQGSNYGYTF. DNA of the CDR3: TGTGCCAGCAGTTACTTCGGACAGGGGAGTAACTATGGCTACACCTTC. V is TRBV6-6 and J is TRBJ1-2; TRBD1 matches at 9 bases. Looked up from germline, CDR1 is MNHNY and CDR2 is SVGAGI (reference sequence). This CDR3 is built from 16 residues. The V gene end was trimmed by 1 base and the J gene end by 1 base; junction bases not matched to a gene: 4.

The rearrangement links TRBV6-5 to TRBJ2-7, with D perhaps TRBD1 or TRBD2 (5 bases each). V was cut by 0 bases and J by 7 bases, with 13 bases left in between. In germline, CDR1 is MNHEY, CDR2 SVGAGI. The CDR3 length is 14 residues. The CDR3 nucleotides read TGTGCCAGCAGTTACTCGGGACCACCGGGGGAGCAGTACTTC. It codes for CASSYSGPPGEQYF.

This clone occurred a few times. This rearrangement joins TRBV11-2 to TRBJ1-2; D unclear. The CDR3 is 13 amino acids. Trimming cost V 5 bases and J 2 bases, with 9 bases left between them. Germline V gives CDR1 SGHAT, CDR2 FQNNGV. CDR3 bases: TGTGCCAGCAGCCCGACGGGGAACTATGGCTACACCTTC. Its translation is CASSPTGNYGYTF.

This clone was found once. The CDR3 DNA reads as TGTGCCAGCAGCCCGGGTCCCCAGGGAAGGATTCAGTACTTC. It codes for CASSPGPQGRIQYF. This rearrangement joins TRBV7-2 to TRBJ2-4, with TRBD1 as a possible D gene (5 bases). The germline gives CDR1 SGHTA, CDR2 FQGNSA. CDR3 size: 14 residues. Deletions cut 5 bases from V and 10 bases from J, with 18 bases between.

This clone appeared once. This chain joins TRBV7-9 and TRBJ1-2; no reliable D call. CDR1 is SEHNR and CDR2 is FQNEAQ in the germline V gene (reference sequence). Trimming took off 2 bases at V and 10 bases at J, with 11 bases between the two ends. The CDR3 loop spans 12 amino acids. CDR3 residues: CASSLSPGDYTF. CDR3 nucleotide sequence: TGTGCCAGCAGCTTATCTCCAGGCGACTACACCTTC.

The chain links TRBV6-5 to TRBJ2-7; 10 bases fit TRBD1. Germline V gene data show CDR1 as MNHEY and CDR2 as SVGAGI. The CDR3 contains 14 residues. V was pared by 6 bases and J by 6 bases, with 8 bases of the junction left unmatched. CDR3 DNA: TGTGCCAGCAGCTGGGGGGGACAGGGGCGCGAGCAGTACTTC. This sequence encodes CASSWGGQGREQYF.

V usage is TRBV9 and J usage is TRBJ2-5, with TRBD2 matching over 10 bases. The CDR3 runs 15 residues. CDR1 is SGDLS and CDR2 is YYNGEE in the germline V gene. The ends lost 2 bases at V and 5 bases at J; junction bases unmatched: 6. The CDR3 DNA follows: TGTGCCAGCAGCGTCTCAGCGGGAGGGGGTGAGACCCAGTACTTC. This encodes CASSVSAGGGETQYF.

The V gene is TRBV7-2, the J gene TRBJ2-2, with TRBD2 as a possible D gene (5 bases). This CDR3 comprises 14 residues. CDR1 and CDR2 from the germline V gene are SGHTA and FQGNSA. The V end was cut by 5 bases, the J end by 2 bases, with 9 bases between. CDR3 sequence reads: CASSAGLNTGELFF. DNA for the CDR3: TGTGCCAGCAGCGCAGGACTTAACACCGGGGAGCTGTTTTTT.

This clone was seen once. The J gene is TRBJ2-5, the V gene TRBV7-2; 8 bases align to TRBD1. V gave up 1 base and J gave up 5 bases; unmatched junction bases: 15. CDR3 length: 18 residues. CDR1 is SGHTA, CDR2 FQGNSA, per germline. CDR3 sequence: CASSLVAVGQGARETQYF. The CDR3 bases are TGTGCCAGCAGCTTAGTGGCGGTGGGCCAGGGGGCGCGGGAGACCCAGTACTTC.

The chain recombines TRBV6-6 with TRBJ1-1; a weak D match, TRBD1 (5 bases). Trimming removed 2 bases at V and 4 bases at J, with 8 bases between. Germline loops: CDR1 MNHNY, CDR2 SVGAGI (reference sequence). This CDR3 comprises 13 residues. CDR3 amino acids: CASSYEGVTEAFF. In nucleotides, the CDR3 is TGTGCCAGCAGTTACGAAGGGGTCACTGAAGCTTTCTTT.

In regard to this clone: Its ends do not fully match the called genes, so a read error is possible. The chain carries TRBV7-9 and TRBJ2-3; a possible D gene is TRBD2 (6 bases). Germline assignment: CDR1 SEHNR and CDR2 FQNEAQ (reference sequence). CDR3 length: 12 residues. This CDR3 is CASSLVATSPLF. The DNA of the CDR3 is TGTGCCAGCAGCTTAGTAGCGACTAGTCCCCTTTTT.

The rearrangement links TRBV7-8 to TRBJ2-7; 7 positions match TRBD1. The CDR3 spans 14 residues. Germline assignment: CDR1 SGHVS and CDR2 FQNEAQ. Unmatched junction bases numbered 4, after V lost 4 bases and J lost 1 base. The CDR3 loop reads CASSSQQGSYEQYF. As DNA, the CDR3 is TGTGCCAGCAGCTCGCAACAGGGGTCCTACGAGCAGTACTTC.

This chain links TRBV5-1 with TRBJ2-2; perhaps TRBD2 as D (6 bases). This CDR3 region has 16 residues. Germline assignment: CDR1 SGHRS and CDR2 YFSETQ. Trimming stripped 0 bases from V and 1 base from J, with 10 bases between. CDR3 amino acids: CASSLAGELNTGELFF. CDR3 nucleotide sequence: TGCGCCAGCAGCTTGGCGGGAGAATTGAACACCGGGGAGCTGTTTTTT. Drawing the rest from reference TRBV5-1 and TRBJ2-2, the complete variable domain is KAGVTQTPRYLIKTRGQQVTLSCSPISGHRSVSWYQQTPGQGLQFLFEYFSETQRNKGNFPGRFSGRQFSNSRSEMNVSTLELGDSALYLCASSLAGELNTGELFFGEGSRLTVL.

The rearrangement links TRBV4-2 to TRBJ2-7; D call uncertain. Looked up from germline, CDR1 is LGHNA and CDR2 is YNFKEQ. V was pared by 0 bases and J by 4 bases, with 7 bases between. The CDR3 extends over 13 amino acids. CDR3 DNA: TGTGCCAGCAGCCAAGATTACGGTTACGAGCAGTACTTC. Amino acids: CASSQDYGYEQYF.

The chain has TRBV19 and TRBJ1-5; D is unresolved. The CDR3 extends over 13 amino acids. Trimming shortened V by 6 bases and J by 2 bases, and 8 bases separated the two germline ends. Germline CDR1 and CDR2: LNHDA and SQIVND (reference sequence). The CDR3 loop is CASRGKGNQPQHF. The CDR3 DNA reads TGTGCCAGTAGGGGGAAGGGCAATCAGCCCCAGCATTTT.

The chain couples TRBV28 to TRBJ1-3, with D uncertain. Germline CDR1 MDHEN, CDR2 SYDVKM. The V end was cut by 4 bases, the J end by 0 bases, with 13 bases between. The CDR3 consists of 16 residues. DNA of the CDR3: TGTGCCAGCAGTTCCCCCCAGTCTCCCTCTGGAAACACCATATATTTT. Its protein product is CASSSPQSPSGNTIYF.

This chain links TRBV7-4 with TRBJ2-7; no clear D. The CDR3 is 12 amino acids. Germline-derived CDR1 and CDR2 are SGHVT and SQSDAQ. With 6 bases removed from V and 6 bases from J, the gap between germline ends came to 12 bases. The chain's CDR3 is CASRVELCEQYF. DNA for the CDR3: TGTGCCAGCAGGGTCGAGCTCTGCGAGCAGTACTTC.

The chain uses TRBV5-6 and TRBJ2-2, with 7 positions matching TRBD1. Germline V gene sequence: CDR1 SGHDT, CDR2 YYEEEE. The CDR3 runs to 16 residues. V gave up 0 bases and J gave up 2 bases; unmatched junction bases: 4. CDR3 coding DNA: TGTGCCAGCAGCTTGGTAGGGACAGTTAACACCGGGGAGCTGTTTTTT. Translation: CASSLVGTVNTGELFF.

The chain uses TRBV7-2 and TRBJ2-2; tentative D call: TRBD1 (6 bases). The CDR3 sequence is 15 residues long. The V end was cut by 2 bases, the J end by 4 bases, with 11 bases between. Germline-derived CDR1 and CDR2 are SGHTA and FQGNSA. The DNA for the CDR3 is TGTGCCAGCAGCTTAAACAGGGTGGGCACCGGGGAGCTGTTTTTT. It is translated as CASSLNRVGTGELFF.